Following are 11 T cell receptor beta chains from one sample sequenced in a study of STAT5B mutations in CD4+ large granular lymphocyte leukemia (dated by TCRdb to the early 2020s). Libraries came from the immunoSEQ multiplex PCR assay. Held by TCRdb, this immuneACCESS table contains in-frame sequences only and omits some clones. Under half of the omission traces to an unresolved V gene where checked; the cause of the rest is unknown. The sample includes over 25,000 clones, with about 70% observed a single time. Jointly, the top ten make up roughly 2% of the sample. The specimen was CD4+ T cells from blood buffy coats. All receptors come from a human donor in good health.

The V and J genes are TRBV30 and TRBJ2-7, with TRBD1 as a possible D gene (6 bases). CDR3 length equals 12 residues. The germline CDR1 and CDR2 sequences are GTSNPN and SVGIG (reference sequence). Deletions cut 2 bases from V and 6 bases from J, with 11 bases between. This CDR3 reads CAWSPGTIEQYF. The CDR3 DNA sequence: TGTGCCTGGAGTCCCGGGACAATCGAGCAGTACTTC.

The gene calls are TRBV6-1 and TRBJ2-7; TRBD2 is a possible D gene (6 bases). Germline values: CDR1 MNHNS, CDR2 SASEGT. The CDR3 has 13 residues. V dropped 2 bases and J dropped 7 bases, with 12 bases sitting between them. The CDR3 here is CASSEQLASEQYF. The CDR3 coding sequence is TGTGCCAGCAGTGAACAACTAGCTTCTGAGCAGTACTTC.

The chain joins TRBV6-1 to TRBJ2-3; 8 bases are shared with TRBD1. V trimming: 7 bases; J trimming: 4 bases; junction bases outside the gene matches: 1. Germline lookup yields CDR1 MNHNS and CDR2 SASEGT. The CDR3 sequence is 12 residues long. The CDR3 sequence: CASTGGADTQYF. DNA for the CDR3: TGTGCCAGCACAGGGGGCGCAGATACGCAGTATTTT.

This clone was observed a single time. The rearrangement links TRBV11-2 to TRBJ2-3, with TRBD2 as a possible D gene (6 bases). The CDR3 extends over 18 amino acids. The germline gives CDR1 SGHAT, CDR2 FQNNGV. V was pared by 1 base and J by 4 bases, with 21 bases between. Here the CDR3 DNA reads TGTGCCAGCAGCTTAGGGGGGAGGCTAGCGCTCCCCCCAGATACGCAGTATTTT. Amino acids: CASSLGGRLALPPDTQYF.

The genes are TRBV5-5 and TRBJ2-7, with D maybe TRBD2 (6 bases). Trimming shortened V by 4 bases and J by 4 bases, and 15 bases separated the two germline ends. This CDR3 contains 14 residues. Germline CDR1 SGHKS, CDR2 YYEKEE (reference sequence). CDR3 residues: CASSPRGGWYEQYF. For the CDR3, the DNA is TGTGCCAGCAGCCCTCGAGGAGGGTGGTACGAGCAGTACTTC. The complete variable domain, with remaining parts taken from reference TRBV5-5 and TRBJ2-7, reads DAGVTQSPTHLIKTRGQQVTLRCSPISGHKSVSWYQQVLGQGPQFIFQYYEKEERGRGNFPDRFSARQFPNYSSELNVNALLLGDSALYLCASSPRGGWYEQYFGPGTRLTVT.

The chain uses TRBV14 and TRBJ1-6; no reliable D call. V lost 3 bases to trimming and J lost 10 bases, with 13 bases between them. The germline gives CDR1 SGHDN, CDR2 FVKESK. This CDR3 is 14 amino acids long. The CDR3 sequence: CASSQAVRSSPLHF. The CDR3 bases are TGTGCCAGCAGCCAGGCGGTCAGGAGCTCACCCCTCCACTTT.

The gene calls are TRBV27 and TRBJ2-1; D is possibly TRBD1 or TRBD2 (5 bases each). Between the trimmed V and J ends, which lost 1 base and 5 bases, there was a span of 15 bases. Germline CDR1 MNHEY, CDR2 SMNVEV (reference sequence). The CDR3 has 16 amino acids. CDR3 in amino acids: CASSLWGRWINNEQFF. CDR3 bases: TGTGCCAGCAGTTTATGGGGACGGTGGATAAACAATGAGCAGTTCTTC.

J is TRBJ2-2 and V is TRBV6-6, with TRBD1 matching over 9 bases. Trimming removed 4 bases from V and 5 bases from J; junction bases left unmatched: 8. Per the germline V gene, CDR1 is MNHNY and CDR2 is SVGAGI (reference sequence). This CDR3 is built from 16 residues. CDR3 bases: TGTGCCAGCAGTTTCCGGGACAGGGTGGGAACCGGGGAGCTGTTTTTT. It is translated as CASSFRDRVGTGELFF.

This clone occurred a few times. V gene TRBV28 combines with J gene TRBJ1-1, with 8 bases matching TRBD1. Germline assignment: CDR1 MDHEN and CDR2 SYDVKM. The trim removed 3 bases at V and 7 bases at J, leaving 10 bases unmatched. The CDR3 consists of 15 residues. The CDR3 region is CASSLAGQGGDEAFF. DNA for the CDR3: TGTGCCAGCAGTTTGGCCGGACAGGGAGGAGATGAAGCTTTCTTT. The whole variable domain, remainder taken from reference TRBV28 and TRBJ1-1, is DVKVTQSSRYLVKRTGEKVFLECVQDMDHENMFWYRQDPGLGLRLIYFSYDVKMKEKGDIPEGYSVSREKKERFSLILESASTNQTSMYLCASSLAGQGGDEAFFGQGTRLTVV.

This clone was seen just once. CDR3 sequence (DNA): TGTGCCAGCCCTGGGGGTGCCAACAATGAGCAGTTCTTC. It codes for CASPGGANNEQFF. The chain couples TRBV7-8 to TRBJ2-1; D tentatively fits TRBD1 or TRBD2 (5 bases each). The V and J ends lost 8 bases and 5 bases respectively, with 13 bases between them. Germline V gene sequence: CDR1 SGHVS, CDR2 FQNEAQ. The CDR3 consists of 13 residues.

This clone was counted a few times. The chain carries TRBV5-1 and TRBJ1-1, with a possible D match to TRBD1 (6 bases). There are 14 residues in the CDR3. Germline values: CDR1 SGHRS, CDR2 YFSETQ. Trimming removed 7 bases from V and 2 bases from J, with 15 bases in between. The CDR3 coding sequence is TGCGCCAGCCGACAGGACAGTACCAACACTGAAGCTTTCTTT. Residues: CASRQDSTNTEAFF.